This T cell receptor (beta chain) was recovered during a study of cytomegalovirus exposure and HLA in healthy donors. The germline CDR1 and CDR2 sequences are SNHLY and FYNNEI. V lost 4 bases and J lost 5, with 7 bases in between. The CDR3 sequence is 12 residues long. The repertoire was sequenced with immunoSEQ multiplex PCR; TCRdb's copy has only in-frame clones and lacks some. The sample records roughly 240,000 clones, 87% being singletons. Regarding this clone: Its specificity is unknown.

General observations from the study: The majority of TCR sequences were rare, yet some public TCRs appeared in many donors.

The sequenced sample consisted of PBMCs. The source is a man between 18 and 29 years old in good health and CMV-seronegative. V gene TRBV2 combines with J gene TRBJ2-3; D might be TRBD2 (5 bases). The DNA of the CDR3 is TGTGCCAGCAGTGTCCGGGAAGATACGCAGTATTTT. Its protein product is CASSVREDTQYF.